This is a list of T cell receptor beta chains from one sample in a study of T cells in Graves' hyperthyroidism and ophthalmopathy. Using its own MiXCR run on the multiplex PCR reads, TCRdb lists one record per CDR3 protein. The sample shows around 690,000 distinct CDR3 sequences, 17% of them seen only once. The material sequenced was blood. The receptor source for this set is a man aged 45-65 years with Graves' hyperthyroidism. Both conserved end residues are part of each CDR3. D genes are given only for firm matches. Clone size is stated in some rows and not others, as once, few, many or a class when expanded.

TRBV5-5	TRBJ2-1	NA	TRBD2	CASSFGLADSYNEQFF	TGTGCCAGCAGCTTTGGGCTAGCGGACTCCTACAATGAGCAGTTCTTC
TRBV6-5	TRBJ2-1	few	TRBD2	CASSSTLAGVSYNEQFF	TGTGCCAGCAGTTCAACCCTAGCGGGCGTCTCCTACAATGAGCAGTTCTTC
TRBV12-3/TRBV12-4	TRBJ1-4	many	NA	CASSLGPTAEKLFF	TGTGCCAGCAGCTTGGGACCCACAGCTGAAAAACTGTTTTTT
TRBV28	TRBJ2-1	many	NA	CASSLRIGGARPDWEFF	TGTGCCAGCAGTTTACGGATTGGGGGAGCGCGCCCTGATTGGGAGTTCTTC
TRBV28	TRBJ2-7	many	TRBD2	CASITRDYSPSNEQYF	TGTGCCAGCATTACCCGGGACTACAGCCCTTCAAACGAGCAGTACTTC
TRBV27	TRBJ2-7	many	TRBD1	CASSTGTGFYEQYF	TGTGCCAGCAGTACCGGGACAGGGTTCTACGAGCAGTACTTC
TRBV24-1	TRBJ1-5	NA	NA	CAAGGDQGVSNQPQHF	TGTGCCGCCGGAGGGGATCAGGGAGTTAGCAATCAGCCCCAGCATTTT
TRBV28	TRBJ1-2	many	TRBD1	CASSYRGKYGYTF	TGTGCCAGCAGTTACAGGGGCAAATATGGCTACACCTTC
TRBV7-6	TRBJ2-2	many	NA	CASSFATLNTGELFF	TGTGCCAGCAGCTTCGCCACTTTGAACACCGGGGAGCTGTTTTTT
TRBV27	TRBJ1-5	many	TRBD1	CASSDRTGSQPQHF	TGTGCCAGCAGTGATAGGACAGGGAGTCAGCCCCAGCATTTT
TRBV12-3/TRBV12-4	TRBJ1-2	NA	NA	CASSNGGRLYGYTF	TGTGCCAGCAGCAATGGGGGGCGGCTCTATGGCTACACCTTC
TRBV6-5	TRBJ2-7	NA	TRBD1	CASSYSLGTGGNEQYF	TGTGCCAGCAGTTACTCGTTGGGGACAGGGGGAAACGAGCAGTACTTC
TRBV5-1	TRBJ2-7	many	TRBD1	CASSPGTVFSYEQYF	TGCGCCAGCAGCCCTGGGACAGTATTCTCCTACGAGCAGTACTTC
TRBV7-9	TRBJ2-2	many	NA	CASSSQGDGELFF	TGTGCCAGCAGCTCGCAGGGCGACGGGGAGCTGTTTTTT
TRBV4-2	TRBJ1-5	NA	NA	CASSQDPTGNQPQHF	TGTGCCAGCAGCCAAGATCCGACAGGCAATCAGCCCCAGCATTTT
TRBV5-1	TRBJ2-6	many	NA	CASSFRAGANVLTF	TGCGCCAGCAGCTTCAGGGCTGGGGCCAACGTCCTGACTTTC
TRBV5-1	TRBJ1-4	few	NA	CASSFAQGNEKLFF	TGCGCCAGCAGCTTCGCGCAGGGAAATGAAAAACTGTTTTTT
TRBV6-2/TRBV6-3	TRBJ1-4	few	TRBD1	CASSTGTGDEKLFF	TGTGCCAGCAGCACCGGGACAGGGGATGAAAAACTGTTTTTT
TRBV11-2	TRBJ1-1	many	NA	CASSPRLDGAFF	TGTGCCAGCAGCCCCCGGTTGGACGGAGCTTTCTTT
TRBV11-2	TRBJ2-1	NA	NA	CASGTGNEQFF	TGTGCCAGCGGGACGGGGAATGAGCAGTTCTTC
TRBV24-1	TRBJ1-5	NA	NA	CATSGTGSITAQHF	TGTGCCACCAGTGGAACAGGGTCTATCACGGCCCAGCATTTT
TRBV20-1	TRBJ2-5	few	TRBD2	CSATSSGGTRTIEQETQYF	TGCAGTGCTACATCCAGCGGGGGGACGCGAACCATTGAACAAGAGACCCAGTACTTC
TRBV19	TRBJ1-6	many	NA	CASIGTSSYNSPLHF	TGTGCCAGTATCGGGACATCTTCCTATAATTCACCCCTCCACTTT
TRBV5-1	TRBJ2-3	many	NA	CASTPRSGTDTQYF	TGCGCCAGCACCCCTCGGTCGGGGACAGATACGCAGTATTTT
TRBV5-1	TRBJ1-6	many	NA	CASSLAAVVFGSPLHF	TGCGCCAGCAGCTTGGCGGCAGTTGTTTTCGGTTCACCCCTCCACTTT
TRBV3-1	TRBJ1-5	many	NA	CASSQVQGSGQPQHF	TGTGCCAGCAGCCAAGTTCAGGGATCCGGTCAGCCCCAGCATTTT
TRBV28	TRBJ1-2	NA	TRBD1	CASSLGTGGWSYTF	TGTGCCAGCAGTTTAGGGACAGGGGGCTGGAGCTACACCTTC
TRBV5-6	TRBJ1-4	few	TRBD1	CASSPGQGYEKLFF	TGTGCCAGCAGCCCGGGACAGGGGTATGAAAAACTGTTTTTT
TRBV7-9	TRBJ2-3	NA	NA	CASSRGRASTPFTDTQYF	TGTGCCAGCAGCCGTGGCAGGGCATCAACCCCATTCACAGATACGCAGTATTTT
TRBV19	TRBJ2-2	many	TRBD2	CASSPIVGLAGGWELFF	TGTGCCAGTAGTCCAATCGTGGGACTAGCGGGAGGTTGGGAGCTGTTTTTT
TRBV30	TRBJ2-1	many	TRBD1	CAAARDRPFNEQFF	TGTGCCGCCGCACGGGACAGGCCTTTCAATGAGCAGTTCTTC
TRBV11-2	TRBJ1-1	NA	NA	CASTIPGNTEAFF	TGTGCCAGCACCATACCCGGGAACACTGAAGCTTTCTTT
TRBV9	TRBJ2-7	many	NA	CASSVTGSYEQYF	TGTGCCAGCAGCGTAACAGGATCCTACGAGCAGTACTTC
TRBV2	TRBJ2-7	many	TRBD2	CASRLERTSGVEQYF	TGTGCCAGCCGTCTCGAACGCACTAGCGGGGTCGAACAGTACTTC
TRBV30	TRBJ1-2	many	NA	CAWSVGGKGYTF	TGTGCCTGGAGTGTGGGTGGGAAAGGCTACACCTTC
TRBV25-1	TRBJ1-2	few	NA	CASSHETTPDGYTF	TGTGCCAGCAGTCACGAGACGACTCCCGATGGCTACACCTTC
TRBV29-1	TRBJ1-3	NA	NA	CSVEYSLSGNTIYF	TGCAGCGTTGAATACAGTCTCTCTGGAAACACCATATATTTT
TRBV5-1	TRBJ2-7	many	NA	CASSLEREQYF	TGCGCCAGCAGCTTGGAACGCGAGCAGTACTTC
TRBV6-1	TRBJ1-2	many	NA	CASSEMVYSEGYTF	TGTGCCAGCAGTGAAATGGTCTACTCTGAGGGCTACACCTTC
TRBV5-1	TRBJ1-2	few	TRBD1	CASGQGGIYGYTF	TGCGCCAGCGGGCAGGGGGGGATTTATGGCTACACCTTC
TRBV27	TRBJ2-1	few	TRBD2	CASSLSWAGGGNEQFF	TGTGCCAGCAGTTTATCGTGGGCGGGAGGGGGAAATGAGCAGTTCTTC
TRBV4-3	TRBJ1-1	NA	NA	CASSQDQVAGEAFF	TGCGCCAGCAGCCAAGATCAAGTGGCAGGCGAAGCTTTCTTT
TRBV25-1	TRBJ1-1	NA	NA	CATRQDTEAFF	TGTGCCACCCGACAGGACACTGAAGCTTTCTTT